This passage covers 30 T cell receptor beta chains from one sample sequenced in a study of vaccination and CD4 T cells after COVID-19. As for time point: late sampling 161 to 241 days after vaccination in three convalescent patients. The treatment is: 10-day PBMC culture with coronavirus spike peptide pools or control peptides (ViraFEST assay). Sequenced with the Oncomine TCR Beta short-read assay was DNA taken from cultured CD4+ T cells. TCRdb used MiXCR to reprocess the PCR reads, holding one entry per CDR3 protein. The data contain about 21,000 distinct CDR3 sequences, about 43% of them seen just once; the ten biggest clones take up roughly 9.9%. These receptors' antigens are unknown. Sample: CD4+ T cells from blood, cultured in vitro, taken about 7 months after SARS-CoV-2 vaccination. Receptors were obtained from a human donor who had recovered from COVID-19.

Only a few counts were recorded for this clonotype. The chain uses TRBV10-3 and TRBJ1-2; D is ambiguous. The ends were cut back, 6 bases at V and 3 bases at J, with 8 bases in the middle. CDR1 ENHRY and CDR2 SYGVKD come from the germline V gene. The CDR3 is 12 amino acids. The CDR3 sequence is CAIRRQDYGYTF. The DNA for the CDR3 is TGTGCCATCAGACGCCAGGACTATGGCTACACCTTC.

CDR3 DNA: TGTGCCAGCAGTCCGGGACAGGGGGCTACGAATGAGCAGTTCTTC. This codes for CASSPGQGATNEQFF. The genes are TRBV6-2 or TRBV6-3 and TRBJ2-1, with 12 bases fitting TRBD1. V was clipped by 5 bases and J by 7 bases; unmatched bases: 6. The CDR3 consists of 15 residues. Germline CDR1 and CDR2: MNHEY and SVGEGT.

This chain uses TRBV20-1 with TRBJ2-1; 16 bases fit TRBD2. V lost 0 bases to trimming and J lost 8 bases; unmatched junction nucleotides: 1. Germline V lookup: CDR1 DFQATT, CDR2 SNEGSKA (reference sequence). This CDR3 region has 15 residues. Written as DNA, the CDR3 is TGCAGTGCTAGAGAAGGGACTAGCGGGAGGGATGAGCAGTTCTTC. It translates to CSAREGTSGRDEQFF.

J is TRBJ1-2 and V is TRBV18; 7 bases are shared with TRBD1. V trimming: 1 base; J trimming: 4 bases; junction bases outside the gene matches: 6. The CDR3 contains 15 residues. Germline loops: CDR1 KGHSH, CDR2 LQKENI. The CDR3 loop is CASSPRAGGSYGYTF. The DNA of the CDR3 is TGTGCCAGCTCACCACGGGCAGGGGGGAGCTATGGCTACACCTTC.

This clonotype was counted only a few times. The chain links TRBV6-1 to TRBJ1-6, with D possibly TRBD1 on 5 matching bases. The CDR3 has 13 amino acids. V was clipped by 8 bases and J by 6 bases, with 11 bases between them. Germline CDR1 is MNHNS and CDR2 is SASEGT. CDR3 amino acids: CASGGHSNSPLHF. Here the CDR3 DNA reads TGTGCCAGCGGCGGACACAGTAATTCACCCCTCCACTTT.

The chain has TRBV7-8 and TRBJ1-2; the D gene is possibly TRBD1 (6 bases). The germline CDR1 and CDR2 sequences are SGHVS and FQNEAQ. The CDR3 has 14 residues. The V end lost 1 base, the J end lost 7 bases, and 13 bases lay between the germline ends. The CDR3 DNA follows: TGTGCCAGCAGCTTAGGGTCCGGACAGTCTGGCTACACCTTC. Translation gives CASSLGSGQSGYTF.

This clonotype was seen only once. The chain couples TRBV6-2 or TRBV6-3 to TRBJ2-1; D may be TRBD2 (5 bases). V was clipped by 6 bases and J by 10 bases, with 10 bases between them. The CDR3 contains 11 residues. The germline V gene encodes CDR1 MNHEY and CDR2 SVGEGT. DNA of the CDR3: TGTGCCAGCAGCCCCGGGATAGAGCAGTTCTTC. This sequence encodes CASSPGIEQFF.

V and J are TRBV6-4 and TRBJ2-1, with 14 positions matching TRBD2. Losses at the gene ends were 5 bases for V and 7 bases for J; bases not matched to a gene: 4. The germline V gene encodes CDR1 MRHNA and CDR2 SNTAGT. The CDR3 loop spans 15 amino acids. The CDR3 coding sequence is TGTGCCAGCAGTTACGGGACTAGCGGGAGAAATGAGCAGTTCTTC. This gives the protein CASSYGTSGRNEQFF.

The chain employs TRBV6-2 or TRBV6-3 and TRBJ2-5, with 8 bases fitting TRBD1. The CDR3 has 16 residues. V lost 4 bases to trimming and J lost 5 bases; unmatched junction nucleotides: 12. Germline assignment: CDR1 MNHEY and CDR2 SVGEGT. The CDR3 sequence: CASSSSGFRGLETQYF. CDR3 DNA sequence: TGTGCCAGCAGTTCCTCGGGGTTCAGGGGGCTGGAGACCCAGTACTTC.

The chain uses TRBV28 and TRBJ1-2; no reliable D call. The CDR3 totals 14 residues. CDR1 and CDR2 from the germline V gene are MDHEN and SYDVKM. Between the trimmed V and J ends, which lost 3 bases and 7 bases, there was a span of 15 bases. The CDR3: CASSLRVLIGGYTF. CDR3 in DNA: TGTGCCAGCAGTTTGAGGGTTCTTATCGGTGGCTACACCTTC.

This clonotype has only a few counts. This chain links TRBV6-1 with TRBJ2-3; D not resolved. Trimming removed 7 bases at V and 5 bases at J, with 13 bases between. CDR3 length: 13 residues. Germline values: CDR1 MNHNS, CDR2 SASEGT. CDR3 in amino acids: CASTRSTRDTQYF. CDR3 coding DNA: TGTGCCAGCACCCGCTCGACGCGAGATACGCAGTATTTT.

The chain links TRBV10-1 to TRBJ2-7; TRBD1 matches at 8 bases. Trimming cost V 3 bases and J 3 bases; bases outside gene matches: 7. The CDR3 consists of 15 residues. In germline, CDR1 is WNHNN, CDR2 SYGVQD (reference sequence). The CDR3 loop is CASSDEGRGLYEQYF. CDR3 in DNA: TGCGCCAGCAGTGACGAAGGCAGGGGGCTCTACGAGCAGTACTTC.

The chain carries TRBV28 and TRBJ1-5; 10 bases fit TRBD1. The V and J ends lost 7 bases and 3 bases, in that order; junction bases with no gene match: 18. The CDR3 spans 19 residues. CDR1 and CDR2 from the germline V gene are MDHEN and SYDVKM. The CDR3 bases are TGTGCCAGCACTATCAGACCGGCGGGACAGGGGCTGATCAATCAGCCCCAGCATTTT. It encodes CASTIRPAGQGLINQPQHF.

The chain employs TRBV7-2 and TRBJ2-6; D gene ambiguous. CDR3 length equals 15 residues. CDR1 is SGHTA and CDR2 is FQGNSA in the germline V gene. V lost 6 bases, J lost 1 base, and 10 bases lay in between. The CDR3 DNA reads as TGTGCCAGCAGACAAAGGGATTCTGGGGCCAACGTCCTGACTTTC. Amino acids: CASRQRDSGANVLTF.

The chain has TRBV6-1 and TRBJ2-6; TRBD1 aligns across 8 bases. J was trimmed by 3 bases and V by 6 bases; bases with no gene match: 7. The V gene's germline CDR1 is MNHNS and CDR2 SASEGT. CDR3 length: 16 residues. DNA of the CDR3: TGTGCCAGCAGCGGACAGGGTATAAGTGGGGCCAACGTCCTGACTTTC. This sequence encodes CASSGQGISGANVLTF.

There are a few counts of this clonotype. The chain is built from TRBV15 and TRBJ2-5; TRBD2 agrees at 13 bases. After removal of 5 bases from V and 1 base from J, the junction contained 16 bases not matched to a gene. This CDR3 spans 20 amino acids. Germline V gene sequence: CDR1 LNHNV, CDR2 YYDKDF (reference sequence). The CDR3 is CATSSSPGMTSGGSQETQYF. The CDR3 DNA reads TGTGCCACCAGCTCAAGCCCAGGGATGACTAGCGGGGGGAGCCAAGAGACCCAGTACTTC. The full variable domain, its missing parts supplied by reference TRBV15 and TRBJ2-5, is DAMVIQNPRYQVTQFGKPVTLSCSQTLNHNVMYWYQQKSSQAPKLLFHYYDKDFNNEADTPDNFQSRRPNTSFCFLDIRSPGLGDTAMYLCATSSSPGMTSGGSQETQYFGPGTRLLVL.

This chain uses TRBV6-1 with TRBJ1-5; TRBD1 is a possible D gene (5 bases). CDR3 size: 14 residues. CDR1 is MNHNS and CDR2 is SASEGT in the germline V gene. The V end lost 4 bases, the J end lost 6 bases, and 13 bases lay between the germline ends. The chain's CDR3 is CASSALMGGQPQHF. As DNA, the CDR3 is TGTGCCAGCAGTGCCCTCATGGGGGGTCAGCCCCAGCATTTT.

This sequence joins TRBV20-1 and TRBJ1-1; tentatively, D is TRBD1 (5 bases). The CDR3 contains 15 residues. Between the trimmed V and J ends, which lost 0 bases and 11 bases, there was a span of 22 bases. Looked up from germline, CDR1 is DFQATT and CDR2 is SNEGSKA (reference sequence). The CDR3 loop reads CSARDRTGDREAAFF. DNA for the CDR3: TGCAGTGCTAGAGATAGGACGGGGGATAGAGAGGCGGCTTTCTTT.

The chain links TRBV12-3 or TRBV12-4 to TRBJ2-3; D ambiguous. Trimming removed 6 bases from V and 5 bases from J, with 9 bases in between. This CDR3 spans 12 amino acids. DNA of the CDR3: TGTGCCAGCAGCCCATTGGTAGATACGCAGTATTTT. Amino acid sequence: CASSPLVDTQYF.

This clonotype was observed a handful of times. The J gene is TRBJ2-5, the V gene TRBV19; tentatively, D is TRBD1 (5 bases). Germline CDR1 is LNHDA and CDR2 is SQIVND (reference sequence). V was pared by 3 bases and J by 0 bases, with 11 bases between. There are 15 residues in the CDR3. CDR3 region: CASSILGHNQETQYF. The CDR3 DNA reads TGTGCCAGTAGTATTCTTGGACACAACCAAGAGACCCAGTACTTC.

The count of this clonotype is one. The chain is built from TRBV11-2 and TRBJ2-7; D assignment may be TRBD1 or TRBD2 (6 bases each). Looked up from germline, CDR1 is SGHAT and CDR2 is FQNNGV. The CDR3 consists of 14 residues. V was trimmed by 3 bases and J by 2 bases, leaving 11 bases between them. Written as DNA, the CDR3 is TGTGCCAGCAGCTTGGAGGGGGGAGCCTACGAGCAGTACTTC. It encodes CASSLEGGAYEQYF.

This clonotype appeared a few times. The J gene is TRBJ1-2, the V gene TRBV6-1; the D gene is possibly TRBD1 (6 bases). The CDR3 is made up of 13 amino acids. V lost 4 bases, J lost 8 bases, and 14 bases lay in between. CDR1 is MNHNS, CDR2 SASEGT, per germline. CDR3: CASSVQGPGGYTF. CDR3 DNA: TGTGCCAGCAGTGTGCAGGGGCCGGGCGGCTACACCTTC.

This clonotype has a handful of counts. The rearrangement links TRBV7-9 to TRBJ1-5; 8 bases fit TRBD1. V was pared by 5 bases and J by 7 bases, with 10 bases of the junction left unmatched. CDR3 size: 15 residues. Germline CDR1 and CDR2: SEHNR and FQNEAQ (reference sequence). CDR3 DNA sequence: TGTGCCAGCAGCCGAATCGGACAGGGAAAACAGCCCCAGCATTTT. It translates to CASSRIGQGKQPQHF. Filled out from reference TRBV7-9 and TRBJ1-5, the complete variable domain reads DTGVSQNPRHKITKRGQNVTFRCDPISEHNRLYWYRQTLGQGPEFLTYFQNEAQLEKSRLLSDRFSAERPKGSFSTLEIQRTEQGDSAMYLCASSRIGQGKQPQHFGDGTRLSIL.

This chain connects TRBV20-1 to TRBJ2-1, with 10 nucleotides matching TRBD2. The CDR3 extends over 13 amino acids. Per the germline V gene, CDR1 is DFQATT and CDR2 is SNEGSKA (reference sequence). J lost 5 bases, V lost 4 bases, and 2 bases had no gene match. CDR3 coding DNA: TGCAGTGCTACTGGACTAGCGGACAATGAGCAGTTCTTC. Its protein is CSATGLADNEQFF.

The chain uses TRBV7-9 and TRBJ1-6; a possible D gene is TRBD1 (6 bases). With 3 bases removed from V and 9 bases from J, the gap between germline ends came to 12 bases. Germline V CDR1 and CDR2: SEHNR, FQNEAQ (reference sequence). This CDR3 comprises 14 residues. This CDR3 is CASSLDTGSSPLHF. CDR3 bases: TGTGCCAGCAGCTTGGATACAGGGTCTTCACCCCTCCACTTT. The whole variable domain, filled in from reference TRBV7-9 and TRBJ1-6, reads DTGVSQNPRHKITKRGQNVTFRCDPISEHNRLYWYRQTLGQGPEFLTYFQNEAQLEKSRLLSDRFSAERPKGSFSTLEIQRTEQGDSAMYLCASSLDTGSSPLHFGNGTRLTVT.

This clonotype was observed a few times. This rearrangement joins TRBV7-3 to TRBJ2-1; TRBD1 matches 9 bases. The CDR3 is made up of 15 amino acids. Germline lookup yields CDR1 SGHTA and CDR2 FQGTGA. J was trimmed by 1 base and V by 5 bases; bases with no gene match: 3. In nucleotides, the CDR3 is TGTGCCAGCAGCCTCGACAGGGGGTCCTACAATGAGCAGTTCTTC. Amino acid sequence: CASSLDRGSYNEQFF.

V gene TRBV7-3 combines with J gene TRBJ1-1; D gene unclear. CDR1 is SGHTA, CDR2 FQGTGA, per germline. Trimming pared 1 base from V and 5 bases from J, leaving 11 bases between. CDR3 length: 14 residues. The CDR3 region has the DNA TGTGCCAGCAGCTTAAGCGGAGGAGGGACTGAAGCTTTCTTT. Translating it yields CASSLSGGGTEAFF.

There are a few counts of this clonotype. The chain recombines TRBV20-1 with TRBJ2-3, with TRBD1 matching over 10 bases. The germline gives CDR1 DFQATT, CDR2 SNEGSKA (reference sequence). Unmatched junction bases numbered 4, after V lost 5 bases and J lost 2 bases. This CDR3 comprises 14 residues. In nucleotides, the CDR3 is TGCAGTGCTTCGACAGGGGGCATCACAGATACGCAGTATTTT. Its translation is CSASTGGITDTQYF.

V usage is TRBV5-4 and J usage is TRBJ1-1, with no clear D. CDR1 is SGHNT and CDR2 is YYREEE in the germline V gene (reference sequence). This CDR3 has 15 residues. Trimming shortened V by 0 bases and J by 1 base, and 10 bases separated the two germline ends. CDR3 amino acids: CASSLVGEANTEAFF. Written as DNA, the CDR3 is TGTGCCAGCAGCTTGGTCGGGGAAGCGAACACTGAAGCTTTCTTT.

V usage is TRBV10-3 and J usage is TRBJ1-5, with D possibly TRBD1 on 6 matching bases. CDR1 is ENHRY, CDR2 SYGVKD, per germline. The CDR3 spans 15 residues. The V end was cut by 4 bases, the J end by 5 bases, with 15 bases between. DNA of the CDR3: TGTGCCATCAGTGGGACAGCGGAGGTTGATCAGCCCCAGCATTTT. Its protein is CAISGTAEVDQPQHF.